The source of this T cell receptor (beta chain) is a study of OX40 agonist ivuxolimab in advanced cancers. Patients had blood sampled at baseline and again on cycle 4 day 1 and cycle 7 day 1. General study findings and limits: The study observed clonal expansion of CD4+ and CD8+ blood T cells by week 6 at 0.1 to 3.0 mg/kg.

With regard to this clone: Its cognate antigen is unknown.

V lost 3 bases to trimming and J lost 4 bases; unmatched junction nucleotides: 6. Germline CDR1 reads KGHSH; CDR2 reads LQKENI. This CDR3 spans 16 amino acids. Profiled with immunoSEQ multiplex PCR; TCRdb holds only in-frame clones, not every one. The sample contains 50,000 to 65,000 clones, around 90% of which appear only once. The clonotype comes from an adult with an advanced solid tumor such as melanoma, head and neck, liver or kidney cancer. This chain joins TRBV18 and TRBJ2-2, with 9 bases identical to TRBD1. This specimen consisted of CD4+ or CD8+ T cells sorted from blood, obtained in a trial of the OX40 agonist ivuxolimab. CDR3 in DNA: TGTGCCAGCTCACCCCATGGACAGGGGAGCACCGGGGAGCTGTTTTTT. Encoded protein: CASSPHGQGSTGELFF. Full variable domain (outside the CDR3, taken from reference TRBV18 and TRBJ2-2): NAGVMQNPRHLVRRRGQEARLRCSPMKGHSHVYWYRQLPEEGLKFMVYLQKENIIDESGMPKERFSAEFPKEGPSILRIQQVVRGDSAAYFCASSPHGQGSTGELFFGEGSRLTVL.